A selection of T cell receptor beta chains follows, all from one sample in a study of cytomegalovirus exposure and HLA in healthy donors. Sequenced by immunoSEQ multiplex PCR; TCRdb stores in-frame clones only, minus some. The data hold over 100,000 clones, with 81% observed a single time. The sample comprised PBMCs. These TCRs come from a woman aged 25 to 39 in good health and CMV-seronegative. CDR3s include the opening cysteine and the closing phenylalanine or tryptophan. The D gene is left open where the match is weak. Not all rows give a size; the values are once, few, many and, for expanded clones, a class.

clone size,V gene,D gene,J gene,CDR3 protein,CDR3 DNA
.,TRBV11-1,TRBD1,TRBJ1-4,CASSRDREKLFF,TGTGCCAGCAGCCGGGACAGGGAAAAACTGTTTTTT
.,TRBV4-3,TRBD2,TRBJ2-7,CASSFHSGGRYEQYF,TGCGCCAGCAGCTTTCATAGCGGGGGGCGCTACGAGCAGTACTTC
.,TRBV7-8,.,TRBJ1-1,CASSFSPTGMRAFF,TGTGCCAGCAGCTTTTCCCCCACGGGGATGCGAGCTTTCTTT
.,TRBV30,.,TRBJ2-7,CAWSGDSYEQYF,TGTGCCTGGAGCGGAGACTCCTACGAGCAGTACTTC
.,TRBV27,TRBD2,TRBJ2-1,CASSFAGVSYEQFF,TGTGCCAGCAGTTTTGCGGGAGTATCATATGAGCAGTTCTTC
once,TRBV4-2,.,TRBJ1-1,CASTRIGAGDENTEAFF,TGTGCCAGCACCCGGATAGGCGCGGGGGATGAAAACACTGAAGCTTTCTTT
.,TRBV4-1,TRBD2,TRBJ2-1,CASSQGRPVAGGGNEQFF,TGCGCCAGCAGCCAAGGACGGCCCGTAGCGGGAGGTGGCAATGAGCAGTTCTTC
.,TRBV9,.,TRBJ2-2,CASTPTGNTGELFF,TGTGCCAGCACCCCCACAGGGAACACCGGGGAGCTGTTTTTT
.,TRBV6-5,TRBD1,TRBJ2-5,CASKPTGVETQYF,TGTGCCAGCAAGCCTACAGGGGTGGAGACCCAGTACTTC
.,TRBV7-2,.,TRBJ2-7,CASSHNLRVPGEAYEQYF,TGTGCCAGCAGCCACAACCTTAGAGTACCGGGAGAGGCCTACGAGCAGTACTTC
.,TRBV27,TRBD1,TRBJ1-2,CASRVQTGTGANYGYTF,TGTGCCAGCAGAGTCCAAACCGGGACAGGAGCTAACTATGGCTACACCTTC
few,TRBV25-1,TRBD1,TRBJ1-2,CASSGWDRLSYGYTF,TGTGCCAGCAGTGGATGGGACAGACTCTCCTATGGCTACACCTTC
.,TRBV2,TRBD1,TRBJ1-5,CASSAGGKQPQHF,TGTGCCAGCAGCGCAGGGGGGAAACAGCCCCAGCATTTT
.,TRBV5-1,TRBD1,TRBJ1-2,CASSLDRGAEGYTF,TGCGCCAGCAGCTTGGACAGGGGAGCGGAGGGCTACACCTTC
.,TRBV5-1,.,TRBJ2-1,CASATTSYNEQFF,TGCGCCAGCGCTACCACTTCCTACAATGAGCAGTTCTTC
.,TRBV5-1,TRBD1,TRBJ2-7,CASTQGSSYEQYF,TGCGCCAGCACACAGGGGAGCTCCTACGAGCAGTACTTC
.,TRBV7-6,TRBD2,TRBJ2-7,CASSWGGLAGVYEQYF,TGTGCCAGCAGCTGGGGGGGGCTAGCGGGAGTATACGAGCAGTACTTC
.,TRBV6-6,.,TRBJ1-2,CASSYRGSGDGYTF,TGTGCCAGCAGTTACAGGGGATCGGGGGATGGCTACACCTTC
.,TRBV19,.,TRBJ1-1,CASDHTGTDEAFF,TGTGCCAGTGACCATACAGGGACGGATGAAGCTTTCTTT
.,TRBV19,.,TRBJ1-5,CASKEGPQPQHF,TGTGCCAGTAAGGAGGGGCCTCAGCCCCAGCATTTT
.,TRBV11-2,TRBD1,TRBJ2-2,CAGKTGVSTGELFF,TGTGCCGGGAAGACAGGGGTTTCAACCGGGGAGCTGTTTTTT
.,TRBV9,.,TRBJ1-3,CASSAKEGLGNTIYF,TGTGCCAGCAGCGCAAAGGAGGGCCTTGGAAACACCATATATTTT
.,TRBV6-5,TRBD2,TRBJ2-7,CASGVTSRWNEQYF,TGTGCCAGCGGTGTGACTAGCCGGTGGAACGAGCAGTACTTC
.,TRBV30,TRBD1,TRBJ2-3,CASQRDRSSTDTQYF,TGTGCCTCGCAGAGGGACAGATCTAGCACAGATACGCAGTATTTT
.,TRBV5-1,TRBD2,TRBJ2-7,CASSLAGGRANEQYF,TGCGCCAGCAGCTTGGCTGGCGGGAGGGCTAACGAGCAGTACTTC
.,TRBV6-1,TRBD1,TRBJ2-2,CASSGQGASTGELFF,TGTGCCAGCAGTGGACAGGGGGCGAGTACCGGGGAGCTGTTTTTT
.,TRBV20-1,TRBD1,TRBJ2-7,CSAGQAYEQYF,TGCAGTGCAGGACAGGCCTACGAGCAGTACTTC
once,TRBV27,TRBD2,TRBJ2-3,CASSFASSGPSTDTQYF,TGTGCCAGCAGTTTCGCTTCTAGCGGGCCAAGCACAGATACGCAGTATTTT
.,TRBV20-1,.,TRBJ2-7,CSISTRTEQYF,TGCAGTATTTCGACTCGCACCGAGCAGTACTTC
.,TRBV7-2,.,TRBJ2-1,CASSFLPGVYNEQFF,TGTGCCAGCAGCTTTCTGCCGGGGGTTTACAATGAGCAGTTCTTC
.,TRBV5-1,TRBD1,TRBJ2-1,CASSITGTGINEQFF,TGCGCCAGCAGCATAACCGGGACAGGGATCAATGAGCAGTTCTTC
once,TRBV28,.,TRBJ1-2,CASSLHGARYGYTF,TGTGCCAGCAGTTTACACGGTGCTCGCTATGGCTACACCTTC
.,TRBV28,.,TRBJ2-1,CASSFRRVSYNEQFF,TGTGCCAGCAGTTTCCGGCGGGTCTCCTACAATGAGCAGTTCTTC
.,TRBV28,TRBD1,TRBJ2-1,CASSQQGYYNEQFF,TGTGCCAGCAGTCAACAGGGGTACTACAATGAGCAGTTCTTC
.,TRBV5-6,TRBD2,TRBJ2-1,CASSTPTSGNYNEQFF,TGTGCCAGCAGCACTCCGACTAGCGGGAACTACAATGAGCAGTTCTTC
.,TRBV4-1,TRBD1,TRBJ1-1,CASSQLQGPSVQLQEAFF,TGCGCCAGCAGCCAATTACAGGGGCCCTCAGTTCAACTTCAAGAAGCTTTCTTT
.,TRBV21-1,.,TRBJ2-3,CASSKAWMGIEETSGTDTQYF,TGTGCCAGCAGCAAAGCGTGGATGGGGATCGAGGAGACTAGCGGCACAGATACGCAGTATTTT
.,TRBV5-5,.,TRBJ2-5,CASQPRGVETQYF,TGTGCCTCCCAGCCCAGGGGGGTAGAGACCCAGTACTTC
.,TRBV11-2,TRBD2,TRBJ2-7,CASSLLAGVTYEQYF,TGTGCCAGCAGCTTGCTAGCGGGAGTGACCTACGAGCAGTACTTC
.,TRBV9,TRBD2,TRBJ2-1,CASSPALAGGPYNEQFF,TGTGCCAGCAGCCCCGCCTTGGCGGGAGGGCCTTACAATGAGCAGTTCTTC
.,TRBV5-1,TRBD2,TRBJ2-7,CASSPGLAGVYEQYF,TGCGCCAGCAGCCCGGGACTAGCGGGTGTTTACGAGCAGTACTTC
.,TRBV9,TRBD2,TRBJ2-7,CASSPGLAVYEQYF,TGTGCCAGCAGCCCCGGACTAGCGGTCTACGAGCAGTACTTC
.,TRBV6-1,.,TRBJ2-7,CASSESGDRDEQYF,TGTGCCAGCAGTGAGTCAGGGGATCGGGACGAGCAGTACTTC
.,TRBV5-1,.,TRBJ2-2,CASSLAGSRAGELFF,TGCGCCAGCAGTCTGGCGGGTTCGCGTGCCGGGGAGCTGTTTTTT
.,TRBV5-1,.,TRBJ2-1,CASWGAGHNEQFF,TGCGCCAGTTGGGGCGCCGGCCACAATGAGCAGTTCTTC
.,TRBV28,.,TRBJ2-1,CASSLGRLEQFF,TGTGCCAGCAGTTTAGGGAGACTTGAGCAGTTCTTC
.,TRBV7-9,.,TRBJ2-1,CASSSLLYNEQFF,TGTGCCAGCAGCTCTTTACTGTACAATGAGCAGTTCTTC